There are a few counts of the clone carrying this TCR beta chain. Its antigen is unknown. CD45RO/CCR7/CD25/CD127/CD95/CD27 sorting isolated CD4+ naive, central memory, regulatory and stem cell-like memory cells. This CDR3 is 17 amino acids long. Germline lookup yields CDR1 KGHSH and CDR2 LQKENI. The junction had 11 bases not matched to a gene; V was cut back by 3 bases and J by 2 bases. Expressed TCRB transcripts got sequenced, as all isolated RNA was reverse transcribed. The method was immunoSEQ multiplex PCR; TCRdb's version includes in-frame clones alone and lacks a portion of them. The data show about 620,000 clones, roughly a sixth seen once. The sample is drawn from a study of beta chain features in type 1 diabetes. The study, taken as a whole, reports: An over-representation of cells with high TCR expression could result from cDNA sequencing. Patients' naive, central memory and regulatory TCRB repertoires appeared more alike than those of healthy donors. More deletions and fewer insertions at VDJ junctions were found in patients with type 1 diabetes.

This chain uses TRBV18 with TRBJ2-7; 9 bases align to TRBD1. Sequencing was performed on naive CD4+ T cells from blood. The clonotype originates from a man in his late teens or twenties in good health. CDR3: CASSPQRVDRGTYEQYF. The CDR3 DNA reads as TGTGCCAGCTCACCTCAGAGAGTGGACAGGGGAACCTACGAGCAGTACTTC.